This entry features one T cell receptor beta chain sequence. In the original processing: The assay estimated nucleated cells by amplifying reference gene primers. The table came from immunoSEQ multiplex PCR; TCRdb's copy has only in-frame clones and leaves some out. V, J and clone size are taken as reported in that table, and D and trimming were inferred from the DNA itself. The sample records about 90,000 clones, approximately 83% being singletons. Germline CDR1 is LGHDT and CDR2 is YNNKEL (reference sequence). J was trimmed by 1 base and V by 4 bases; bases with no gene match: 5. This CDR3 spans 16 amino acids. The record originates from a study of blood T cell repertoires in COVID-19. The overall study: The origin of the acute and convalescent COVID-19 samples was the United States, Italy and Spain. The analysed material was cDNA or gDNA that came from T cells, B-cell-depleted T cells, or PBMCs.

This receptor was taken from a woman older than 75 with active or convalescent COVID-19. The sample taken for sequencing was peripheral blood. The chain joins TRBV3-1 (or the pseudogene TRBV3-2) to TRBJ1-1; 11 nucleotides line up with TRBD1. CDR3 nucleotide sequence: TGTGCCAGCAGCCCGCGGACAGGGGGCGCGAACACTGAAGCTTTCTTT. Translated: CASSPRTGGANTEAFF.